Following are 15 T cell receptor beta chains from one sample sequenced in a study of blood T cell repertoires in COVID-19. The table came from immunoSEQ multiplex PCR; TCRdb's copy has only in-frame clones and leaves some out. Of 200,000 to 250,000 clones in the sample, around nine tenths were seen once. The sample taken for sequencing was peripheral blood. The receptors originated from a man aged 60 to 69 with acute or convalescent COVID-19.

The chain joins TRBV4-2 to TRBJ1-1; perhaps TRBD1 as D (5 bases). Germline-derived CDR1 and CDR2 are LGHNA and YNFKEQ. This CDR3 is built from 15 residues. V lost 3 bases to trimming and J lost 2 bases, with 13 bases between them. Here the CDR3 reads CASSQTPDRNTEAFF. In DNA, the CDR3 is TGTGCCAGCAGCCAGACTCCAGACAGAAACACTGAAGCTTTCTTT.

The chain carries TRBV24-1 and TRBJ2-5, with 9 bases matching TRBD2. In germline, CDR1 is KGHDR, CDR2 SFDVKD. CDR3 size: 17 residues. With 3 bases clipped from V and 2 bases from J, the junction kept 9 bases outside the gene matches. The CDR3 reads CATSDLPAGGLQETQYF. The CDR3 DNA reads as TGTGCCACCAGTGATCTCCCAGCGGGGGGACTTCAAGAGACCCAGTACTTC.

The J gene is TRBJ2-7, the V gene TRBV9; TRBD2 might be the D (6 bases). The length of the CDR3 is 15 residues. The germline V gene encodes CDR1 SGDLS and CDR2 YYNGEE. With 4 bases removed from V and 5 bases from J, the gap between germline ends came to 19 bases. The CDR3 spells CASSPGGGLANEQYF. As DNA, the CDR3 is TGTGCCAGCAGCCCCGGTGGAGGGCTAGCAAACGAGCAGTACTTC.

CDR3 sequence: CASSPLPPGSSTDTQYF. In nucleotides, the CDR3 is TGTGCCAGCTCACCACTTCCTCCGGGATCAAGCACAGATACGCAGTATTTT. The chain has TRBV18 and TRBJ2-3, with D possibly TRBD2 on 5 matching bases. V was cut by 1 base and J by 0 bases, with 14 bases left in between. Per germline, CDR1 KGHSH and CDR2 LQKENI. CDR3 length equals 17 residues.

The CDR3 loop reads CASSPTSTGRIYNEQFF. CDR3 coding DNA: TGTGCCAGCAGCCCTACCTCGACAGGGCGGATATACAATGAGCAGTTCTTC. This chain joins TRBV7-8 and TRBJ2-1, with TRBD1 identical over 7 bases. CDR1 is SGHVS, CDR2 FQNEAQ, per germline. This CDR3 comprises 17 residues. J was trimmed by 4 bases and V by 5 bases; bases with no gene match: 14.

The chain uses TRBV30 and TRBJ1-1; D call uncertain. The V gene's germline CDR1 is GTSNPN and CDR2 SVGIG (reference sequence). The CDR3 is made up of 12 amino acids. The V end was cut by 4 bases, the J end by 5 bases, with 11 bases between. CDR3 bases: TGTGCCTGGACAGGCCCTGGGACTGAAGCTTTCTTT. Amino acid sequence: CAWTGPGTEAFF.

The sample holds a few counts of this clone. In nucleotides, the CDR3 is TGTGCCAGCAGGGAGACAGGCCTGGGCTACTTAACCCTCCACTTT. Its translation is CASRETGLGYLTLHF. The rearrangement links TRBV6-5 to TRBJ1-6; D is perhaps TRBD1 (6 bases). Trimming removed 6 bases at V and 14 bases at J, with 23 bases between. CDR3 size: 15 residues. CDR1 and CDR2 from the germline V gene are MNHEY and SVGAGI.

The chain carries TRBV6-5 and TRBJ1-3, with 7 bases that match TRBD1. This CDR3 contains 11 residues. Losses at the gene ends were 11 bases for V and 7 bases for J; bases not matched to a gene: 5. Germline V gene sequence: CDR1 MNHEY, CDR2 SVGAGI. The DNA of the CDR3 is TGTGCCTGCGACAGGGCGAACACCATATATTTT. Its translation is CACDRANTIYF.

This chain links TRBV2 with TRBJ1-2; the D is unclear. CDR1 is SNHLY, CDR2 FYNNEI, per germline. CDR3 size: 13 residues. V was cut by 6 bases and J by 4 bases, with 12 bases left in between. In DNA, the CDR3 is TGTGCCAGCAGACCCCTAGGCGTCTATGGCTACACCTTC. Encoded protein: CASRPLGVYGYTF.

The V and J genes are TRBV18 and TRBJ1-4; 7 bases match TRBD1. The CDR3 loop spans 17 amino acids. V shed 1 base, J shed 3 bases, and the junction held 8 bases outside the gene matches. Per germline, CDR1 KGHSH and CDR2 LQKENI. The DNA of the CDR3 is TGTGCCAGCTCACCACGCGACAGGGTGGGTGCTAATGAAAAACTGTTTTTT. It encodes CASSPRDRVGANEKLFF.

The chain employs TRBV29-1 and TRBJ2-5; 7 bases map to TRBD1. Per germline, CDR1 SQVTM and CDR2 ANQGSEA. CDR3 length: 18 residues. V trimming: 4 bases; J trimming: 1 base; junction bases outside the gene matches: 18. The DNA of the CDR3 is TGCAGCGTTGGGAGCCCCTTAACAGGGGCCGTAGCCCAAGAGACCCAGTACTTC. Residues: CSVGSPLTGAVAQETQYF.

The chain recombines TRBV5-6 with TRBJ2-4; TRBD1 agrees at 7 bases. This CDR3 has 18 residues. The ends lost 3 bases at V and 0 bases at J; junction bases unmatched: 12. CDR1 SGHDT and CDR2 YYEEEE come from the germline V gene. The CDR3, as DNA: TGTGCCAGCAGCTCCACACTGACAGGGAACCTAGCCAAAAACATTCAGTACTTC. It codes for CASSSTLTGNLAKNIQYF.

J is TRBJ1-5 and V is TRBV24-1, with D tentatively TRBD1 (5 bases). Germline CDR1 reads KGHDR; CDR2 reads SFDVKD. The V end lost 0 bases, the J end lost 2 bases, and 13 bases lay between the germline ends. CDR3 length equals 17 residues. CDR3 bases: TGTGCCACCAGTGATTTGGGGGGAGGTTATGGCAATCAGCCCCAGCATTTT. This translates into CATSDLGGGYGNQPQHF.

The V and J genes are TRBV6-5 and TRBJ2-7, with 8 bases identical to TRBD1. Germline lookup yields CDR1 MNHEY and CDR2 SVGAGI. The CDR3 loop spans 14 amino acids. With 6 bases clipped from V and 2 bases from J, the junction kept 6 bases outside the gene matches. The CDR3 nucleotides are TGTGCCAGCAGACCGGACAGGGACCCCTACGAGCAGTACTTC. Its protein product is CASRPDRDPYEQYF.

The gene calls are TRBV12-5 and TRBJ2-5; D perhaps matches TRBD2 (6 bases). The length of the CDR3 is 12 residues. The germline V and J ends were trimmed by 8 bases and 9 bases, with 16 bases remaining between them. In germline, CDR1 is LGHNT, CDR2 FRNRAP. DNA of the CDR3: TGTGCTAGTTCCCCTTATGGCGGGGCCCAGTACTTC. It specifies CASSPYGGAQYF.